Listed here are 27 T cell receptor beta chains from one sample, sequenced in a study of naive CD8 T cells in extremely preterm neonates. The method was immunoSEQ multiplex PCR; TCRdb's version includes in-frame clones alone and lacks a portion of them. The sample lists around 6,000 clones, 95% to 97% occurring once. Sequences were obtained from naive CD8+ T cells from blood. These receptors came from a human donor in good health.

The gene calls are TRBV10-2 and TRBJ1-1; 7 nucleotides agree with TRBD1. From germline, CDR1 is WSHSY and CDR2 SAAADI. Trimming at V came to 8 bases and at J to 11 bases, leaving 5 bases not matched to a gene. This CDR3 is 10 amino acids long. This chain's CDR3 is CASGGQLAFF. CDR3 nucleotide sequence: TGCGCCAGCGGGGGACAGCTGGCTTTCTTT.

This chain links TRBV27 with TRBJ2-1, with a possible D match to TRBD2 (6 bases). Germline assignment: CDR1 MNHEY and CDR2 SMNVEV (reference sequence). The CDR3 is 14 amino acids. The germline V and J ends were trimmed by 6 bases and 3 bases, with 12 bases remaining between them. The CDR3 spells CASSLGTFYNEQFF. The DNA of the CDR3 is TGTGCCAGCAGCCTCGGGACTTTCTACAATGAGCAGTTCTTC.

The chain uses TRBV11-2 and TRBJ2-3; TRBD2 matches at 8 bases. Germline V lookup: CDR1 SGHAT, CDR2 FQNNGV. The junction had 6 bases not matched to a gene; V was cut back by 2 bases and J by 2 bases. The CDR3 extends over 16 amino acids. The CDR3 nucleotides are TGTGCCAGCAGCTTATGGGGCGGGGGGACCACAGATACGCAGTATTTT. Translated, it gives CASSLWGGGTTDTQYF. The variable domain in full, completed from reference TRBV11-2 and TRBJ2-3, reads EAGVAQSPRYKIIEKRQSVAFWCNPISGHATLYWYQQILGQGPKLLIQFQNNGVVDDSQLPKDRFSAERLKGVDSTLKIQPAKLEDSAVYLCASSLWGGGTTDTQYFGPGTRLTVL.

The genes are TRBV7-9 and TRBJ1-5; D might be TRBD1 (5 bases). The length of the CDR3 is 14 residues. Germline V gives CDR1 SEHNR, CDR2 FQNEAQ (reference sequence). V lost 5 bases, J lost 7 bases, and 15 bases lay in between. The DNA of the CDR3 is TGTGCCAGCAGCCTGGGGGGGATAAACCAGCCCCAGCATTTT. It yields the protein CASSLGGINQPQHF.

CDR3 sequence reads: CASSYSAGGNTIYF. Here the CDR3 DNA reads TGTGCCAGCAGTTACTCGGCGGGAGGAAACACCATATATTTT. J is TRBJ1-3 and V is TRBV6-5; D is uncertain. Germline CDR1 MNHEY, CDR2 SVGAGI. Trimming took off 0 bases at V and 4 bases at J, with 7 bases between the two ends. CDR3 length equals 14 residues.

J is TRBJ1-1 and V is TRBV7-9; D gene uncertain. V lost 5 bases, J lost 0 bases, and 4 bases lay in between. Germline loops: CDR1 SEHNR, CDR2 FQNEAQ (reference sequence). The CDR3 extends over 12 amino acids. As DNA, the CDR3 is TGTGCCAGCAGCAGCATGAACACTGAAGCTTTCTTT. Amino acid sequence: CASSSMNTEAFF.

The V call is TRBV27, the J call TRBJ1-2; TRBD1 agrees at 10 bases. Germline V gives CDR1 MNHEY, CDR2 SMNVEV (reference sequence). After removal of 6 bases from V and 7 bases from J, the junction contained 5 bases not matched to a gene. The CDR3 contains 13 residues. This CDR3 reads CASRLTGGLGYTF. In nucleotides, the CDR3 is TGTGCCAGCAGACTGACAGGGGGCCTTGGCTACACCTTC.

This chain links TRBV7-6 with TRBJ1-2; tentatively, D is TRBD1 (5 bases). V shed 1 base and J shed 7 bases, with 13 bases lying between them. This CDR3 region has 14 residues. Germline V gene lookup returns CDR1 SGHVS and CDR2 FNYEAQ. The DNA of the CDR3 is TGTGCCAGCAGCTTAGTGGTGGGGGAGGCTGGCTACACCTTC. Translation: CASSLVVGEAGYTF.

The CDR3 reads CASSLWGNTEAFF. The CDR3 DNA reads TGTGCCAGCAGCTTATGGGGCAACACTGAAGCTTTCTTT. This chain links TRBV7-6 with TRBJ1-1, with D perhaps TRBD1 (5 bases). The CDR3 runs to 13 residues. Trimming pared 2 bases from V and 2 bases from J, leaving 6 bases between. CDR1 and CDR2 (germline): SGHVS, FNYEAQ.

The chain uses TRBV27 and TRBJ2-3; 14 bases are a match to TRBD2. There are 17 residues in the CDR3. CDR1 is MNHEY, CDR2 SMNVEV, per germline (reference sequence). Trimming cost V 5 bases and J 1 base; bases outside gene matches: 5. The DNA for the CDR3 is TGTGCCAGCAGTCCAGGACTAGCGGGGGGCCGCACAGATACGCAGTATTTT. Translated, it gives CASSPGLAGGRTDTQYF.

The gene calls are TRBV4-3 and TRBJ1-2; a possible D gene is TRBD1 (5 bases). The length of the CDR3 is 15 residues. The V gene's germline CDR1 is LGHNA and CDR2 YSLEER. V was clipped by 0 bases and J by 4 bases, with 12 bases between them. In DNA form, the CDR3 reads TGCGCCAGCAGCCAAGATGACAGTTGGGGCTATGGCTACACCTTC. This sequence encodes CASSQDDSWGYGYTF.

This clone was observed a single time. This CDR3 reads CASNRGPNTEAFF. CDR3 nucleotide sequence: TGTGCCAGCAACAGGGGCCCGAACACTGAAGCTTTCTTT. This chain connects TRBV7-9 to TRBJ1-1, with 7 bases aligning to TRBD1. The CDR3 runs to 13 residues. After removal of 7 bases from V and 1 base from J, the junction contained 3 bases not matched to a gene. Germline V lookup: CDR1 SEHNR, CDR2 FQNEAQ (reference sequence). The complete variable domain, with remaining parts taken from reference TRBV7-9 and TRBJ1-1, reads DTGVSQNPRHKITKRGQNVTFRCDPISEHNRLYWYRQTLGQGPEFLTYFQNEAQLEKSRLLSDRFSAERPKGSFSTLEIQRTEQGDSAMYLCASNRGPNTEAFFGQGTRLTVV.

The chain uses TRBV5-6 and TRBJ1-4; D perhaps matches TRBD1 (5 bases). V lost 0 bases to trimming and J lost 3 bases, with 12 bases between them. The CDR3 runs 16 residues. Germline lookup yields CDR1 SGHDT and CDR2 YYEEEE. The CDR3 protein is CASSLAGAAPNEKLFF. The CDR3, as DNA: TGTGCCAGCAGCTTGGCTGGGGCAGCTCCTAATGAAAAACTGTTTTTT. Variable domain in full (rest from reference TRBV5-6 and TRBJ1-4): DAGVTQSPTHLIKTRGQQVTLRCSPKSGHDTVSWYQQALGQGPQFIFQYYEEEERQRGNFPDRFSGHQFPNYSSELNVNALLLGDSALYLCASSLAGAAPNEKLFFGSGTQLSVL.

The chain has TRBV7-9 and TRBJ1-1, with D possibly matching TRBD1 (5 bases). V lost 1 base and J 3 bases, leaving 12 bases between the germline ends. Germline-derived CDR1 and CDR2 are SEHNR and FQNEAQ (reference sequence). The CDR3 consists of 15 residues. This chain's CDR3 is CASSLDLGADTEAFF. The CDR3 DNA is TGTGCCAGCAGCTTAGATTTAGGGGCAGACACTGAAGCTTTCTTT. Full variable domain (remainder filled in from reference TRBV7-9 and TRBJ1-1): DTGVSQNPRHKITKRGQNVTFRCDPISEHNRLYWYRQTLGQGPEFLTYFQNEAQLEKSRLLSDRFSAERPKGSFSTLEIQRTEQGDSAMYLCASSLDLGADTEAFFGQGTRLTVV.

The genes are TRBV28 and TRBJ1-2; no firm D call. CDR1 MDHEN and CDR2 SYDVKM come from the germline V gene. The CDR3 is 13 amino acids. The V gene lost 1 base and the J gene lost 2 bases, with 5 bases spanning the gap. The CDR3 reads CASSLSGNYGYTF. CDR3 bases: TGTGCCAGCAGTTTATCCGGGAACTATGGCTACACCTTC.

The V and J genes are TRBV4-2 and TRBJ2-2; 7 nucleotides line up with TRBD2. This CDR3 has 18 residues. Germline-derived CDR1 and CDR2 are LGHNA and YNFKEQ. Trimming took 0 bases from V and 0 from J; bases not matched to a gene: 7. As DNA, the CDR3 is TGTGCCAGCAGCCAAGATGCCGGGGGGTTCGCGAACACCGGGGAGCTGTTTTTT. The encoded protein is CASSQDAGGFANTGELFF.

J is TRBJ2-7 and V is TRBV5-5; tentatively, D is TRBD2 (5 bases). The V gene's germline CDR1 is SGHKS and CDR2 YYEKEE (reference sequence). The CDR3 extends over 14 amino acids. V was trimmed by 2 bases and J by 3 bases, leaving 12 bases between them. The CDR3 DNA reads TGTGCCAGCAGCTTATTATCTGGAGGCTACGAGCAGTACGTC. Translation gives CASSLLSGGYEQYV.

The chain has TRBV5-4 and TRBJ1-2; D call uncertain. V lost 0 bases to trimming and J lost 4 bases, with 4 bases between them. Per the germline V gene, CDR1 is SGHNT and CDR2 is YYREEE (reference sequence). The CDR3 totals 12 residues. The CDR3 DNA sequence: TGTGCCAGCAGCTTGGACGGCTATGGCTACACCTTC. It translates to CASSLDGYGYTF.

This sequence joins TRBV27 and TRBJ2-3; TRBD2 matches at 8 bases. The CDR3 runs 16 residues. Trimming at V came to 6 bases and at J to 7 bases, leaving 15 bases not matched to a gene. The germline V gene has CDR1 MNHEY and CDR2 SMNVEV (reference sequence). CDR3 in DNA: TGTGCCAGCAGCCCAGGGGTCGGGGGGGGCCTTCATACGCAGTATTTT. The encoded protein is CASSPGVGGGLHTQYF.

The chain joins TRBV6-5 to TRBJ2-7; TRBD1 matches 9 bases. J lost 6 bases, V lost 4 bases, and 10 bases had no gene match. The CDR3 spans 15 residues. Per the germline V gene, CDR1 is MNHEY and CDR2 is SVGAGI. Written as DNA, the CDR3 is TGTGCCAGCAGTTCCGGGACAGGGTACACTGGCGAGCAGTACTTC. Translating gives CASSSGTGYTGEQYF.

This clone occurred once. The chain carries TRBV5-1 and TRBJ1-1; D may be TRBD1 (6 bases). Germline CDR1 SGHRS, CDR2 YFSETQ. CDR3 length: 13 amino acids. Trimming took 0 bases from V and 5 from J, leaving 8 bases between them. CDR3: CASSLVGATEAFF. The CDR3 nucleotides are TGCGCCAGCAGCTTGGTGGGGGCGACTGAAGCTTTCTTT.

The J gene is TRBJ2-3, the V gene TRBV10-3; 9 positions match TRBD2. Trimming at V came to 4 bases and at J to 5 bases, leaving 7 bases not matched to a gene. Looked up from germline, CDR1 is ENHRY and CDR2 is SYGVKD. The CDR3 is made up of 15 amino acids. The CDR3 loop reads CAISGGGGAVDTQYF. The CDR3 DNA reads as TGTGCCATCAGTGGTGGCGGGGGGGCCGTAGATACGCAGTATTTT.

The rearrangement uses TRBV11-2 and TRBJ2-7, with 8 bases aligning to TRBD2. The germline CDR1 and CDR2 sequences are SGHAT and FQNNGV. This CDR3 is built from 16 residues. J lost 0 bases, V lost 1 base, and 5 bases had no gene match. CDR3 nucleotide sequence: TGTGCCAGCAGCTTAGTTGGGCGGGGGGACTCCTACGAGCAGTACGTC. Protein product: CASSLVGRGDSYEQYV.

The chain carries TRBV9 and TRBJ1-2, with TRBD1 matching 7 bases. This CDR3 comprises 15 residues. J lost 6 bases, V lost 2 bases, and 10 bases had no gene match. Germline CDR1 reads SGDLS; CDR2 reads YYNGEE. The DNA for the CDR3 is TGTGCCAGCAGCGTTGCCAGGGACAGCTTTGATGGCTACACCTTC. Its translation is CASSVARDSFDGYTF.

This chain links TRBV5-1 with TRBJ2-5; 9 nucleotides line up with TRBD2. Trimming took 1 base from V and 4 from J; bases not matched to a gene: 2. Germline loops: CDR1 SGHRS, CDR2 YFSETQ. This CDR3 comprises 14 residues. The CDR3 DNA reads TGCGCCAGCAGCTTGTGGCGGGGGGGAGAGACCCAGTACTTC. It encodes CASSLWRGGETQYF.

The sample holds a few counts of this clone. The chain employs TRBV4-3 and TRBJ1-6; 7 bases match TRBD1. The CDR3 is made up of 15 amino acids. Germline V gives CDR1 LGHNA, CDR2 YSLEER. Trimming cost V 4 bases and J 9 bases; bases outside gene matches: 9. DNA of the CDR3: TGCGCCAGCAGCCCACGGGACAGCAGGACTTCACCCCTCCACTTT. Its protein product is CASSPRDSRTSPLHF.

This clone appeared once. The V and J genes are TRBV28 and TRBJ1-5; 9 bases map to TRBD1. Germline CDR1 reads MDHEN; CDR2 reads SYDVKM. The CDR3 is made up of 14 amino acids. V lost 3 bases and J lost 5; bases outside the gene matches: 2. The CDR3, as DNA: TGTGCCAGCAGTTTGGGACAGGGAGATCAGCCCCAGCATTTT. This codes for CASSLGQGDQPQHF.